These T cell receptor beta chains were read from a single sample in a study of shared clonotypes between healthy human individuals. This table comes from immunoSEQ multiplex PCR, and its TCRdb copy is limited to in-frame clones, with some not included. The top ten hold less than 0.25% of the sample, which has hundreds of thousands of clones, roughly 96% seen once. The specimen was naive CD8+ T cells sorted from blood. The receptor source for this set is a young man in good health. The CDR3 runs from the conserved cysteine through the conserved F or W. Each record gives: CDR3 protein, CDR3 DNA, clone size, J gene, D gene, V gene. D genes are given only for firm matches. Only part of the rows carry a size: once, few, many, or a class if the clone is expanded.

CDR3: CASSLGTESGTSGYEQYF
DNA: TGTGCCAGCAGCCTAGGAACGGAGTCCGGGACTAGCGGCTACGAGCAGTACTTC
size: once
J: TRBJ2-7
D: TRBD2
V: TRBV7-8

CDR3: CASSLAGGYNEQFF
DNA: TGTGCCAGCAGCCTAGCGGGAGGGTACAATGAGCAGTTCTTC
size: .
J: TRBJ2-1
D: TRBD2
V: TRBV7-8

CDR3: CASSYGTGRGNTIYF
DNA: TGTGCCAGCAGTTACGGCACAGGGAGAGGAAACACCATATATTTT
size: .
J: TRBJ1-3
D: .
V: TRBV6-5

CDR3: CASSESSTEAFF
DNA: TGCGCCAGCAGTGAGTCGAGCACTGAAGCTTTCTTT
size: .
J: TRBJ1-1
D: .
V: TRBV10-2

CDR3: CASSPPPQGSYGYTF
DNA: TGTGCCAGCTCACCACCCCCGCAGGGGTCCTATGGCTACACCTTC
size: .
J: TRBJ1-2
D: .
V: TRBV18

CDR3: CASSSGTGELFF
DNA: TGTGCCAGCAGCTCTGGAACCGGGGAGCTGTTTTTT
size: .
J: TRBJ2-2
D: .
V: TRBV5-4

CDR3: CASSLPSAGEQYF
DNA: TGTGCCAGCAGCCTCCCCAGCGCGGGAGAGCAGTACTTC
size: few
J: TRBJ2-7
D: .
V: TRBV14

CDR3: CGLSDRVYDEQFF
DNA: TGTGGCCTCTCCGACAGGGTATACGATGAGCAGTTCTTC
size: .
J: TRBJ2-1
D: TRBD1
V: TRBV7-9

CDR3: CASSQDPSSGRIHEQYF
DNA: TGCGCCAGCAGCCAAGATCCCTCTAGCGGGAGAATCCACGAGCAGTACTTC
size: .
J: TRBJ2-7
D: TRBD2
V: TRBV4-1

CDR3: CATSSRQGGWGYTF
DNA: TGTGCCACCAGCTCCCGACAGGGAGGGTGGGGCTACACCTTC
size: .
J: TRBJ1-2
D: TRBD1
V: TRBV15

CDR3: CASSLVQQGAGELFF
DNA: TGTGCCAGCAGCTTGGTCCAACAGGGTGCCGGGGAGCTGTTTTTT
size: .
J: TRBJ2-2
D: .
V: TRBV5-4

CDR3: CSVPSGINYGYTF
DNA: TGCAGCGTACCGTCCGGGATTAACTATGGCTACACCTTC
size: .
J: TRBJ1-2
D: .
V: TRBV29-1

CDR3: CASSEWRERSYEQYF
DNA: TGTGCCAGCAGTGAATGGCGGGAGCGTTCCTACGAGCAGTACTTC
size: .
J: TRBJ2-7
D: TRBD2
V: TRBV6-1

CDR3: CASSLGQGSDEQFF
DNA: TGCGCCAGCAGCCTTGGACAGGGAAGCGATGAGCAGTTCTTC
size: .
J: TRBJ2-1
D: TRBD1
V: TRBV5-1

CDR3: CASSLGPSRGNEQFF
DNA: TGTGCCAGCAGCTTAGGACCATCGAGGGGCAATGAGCAGTTCTTC
size: .
J: TRBJ2-1
D: .
V: TRBV11-2

CDR3: CASSQVTLGDRVYNEQFF
DNA: TGTGCCAGCAGCCAAGTAACTCTTGGGGACAGGGTCTACAATGAGCAGTTCTTC
size: .
J: TRBJ2-1
D: TRBD1
V: TRBV14

CDR3: CASSLSRAGETQYF
DNA: TGTGCCAGCAGTTTATCTCGGGCTGGCGAGACCCAGTACTTC
size: .
J: TRBJ2-5
D: .
V: TRBV27

CDR3: CASSEGVDEKLFF
DNA: TGTGCCAGCAGTGAAGGGGTGGATGAAAAACTGTTTTTT
size: .
J: TRBJ1-4
D: .
V: TRBV2

CDR3: CASSSSSTPDNEQFF
DNA: TGTGCCAGCAGCTCCTCTTCCACGCCCGACAATGAGCAGTTCTTC
size: .
J: TRBJ2-1
D: .
V: TRBV7-9

CDR3: CASSIASARRGDTYGYTF
DNA: TGTGCCAGCAGCATTGCCTCCGCCCGACGCGGGGATACGTATGGCTACACCTTC
size: .
J: TRBJ1-2
D: .
V: TRBV5-5

CDR3: CASNLPDSLNTGELFF
DNA: TGTGCCAGCAACTTACCCGACTCCTTGAACACCGGGGAGCTGTTTTTT
size: .
J: TRBJ2-2
D: .
V: TRBV7-9

CDR3: CASSVVMNTEAFF
DNA: TGTGCCAGCAGCGTAGTAATGAACACTGAAGCTTTCTTT
size: .
J: TRBJ1-1
D: .
V: TRBV9

CDR3: CASSLVVAAAPETQYF
DNA: TGCGCCAGCAGCTTGGTGGTAGCGGCCGCCCCGGAGACCCAGTACTTC
size: once
J: TRBJ2-5
D: .
V: TRBV5-1

CDR3: CASETGTDYNEQFF
DNA: TGTGCCAGCGAAACCGGGACGGACTACAATGAGCAGTTCTTC
size: once
J: TRBJ2-1
D: .
V: TRBV11-1

CDR3: CAWSIPRGRGISYEQYF
DNA: TGTGCCTGGAGTATCCCCCGTGGGAGGGGGATCTCCTACGAGCAGTACTTC
size: .
J: TRBJ2-7
D: .
V: TRBV30

CDR3: CATSRDLGMDGYTF
DNA: TGTGCCACCAGCAGAGATCTGGGGATGGATGGCTACACCTTC
size: .
J: TRBJ1-2
D: .
V: TRBV15

CDR3: CASSFPGEGNEQFF
DNA: TGTGCCAGCAGTTTCCCCGGGGAGGGTAATGAGCAGTTCTTC
size: .
J: TRBJ2-1
D: TRBD2
V: TRBV27

CDR3: CASSESFAGGSTDTQYF
DNA: TGTGCCAGCAGTGAATCCTTCGCAGGGGGCTCGACAGATACGCAGTATTTT
size: .
J: TRBJ2-3
D: TRBD1
V: TRBV6-1

CDR3: CASSEDGRPPIETQYF
DNA: TGTGCCAGCAGTGAAGACGGGAGGCCCCCTATTGAGACCCAGTACTTC
size: .
J: TRBJ2-5
D: TRBD2
V: TRBV2

CDR3: CSVEDSRTRADTQYF
DNA: TGCAGCGTTGAAGATTCAAGGACTAGGGCTGATACGCAGTATTTT
size: .
J: TRBJ2-3
D: TRBD2
V: TRBV29-1

CDR3: CASSLVFRDNEQFF
DNA: TGTGCCAGCAGCTTAGTTTTCCGGGACAATGAGCAGTTCTTC
size: .
J: TRBJ2-1
D: .
V: TRBV11-2

CDR3: CASSLSPGTGYYEQYF
DNA: TGTGCCAGCAGTTTGTCCCCCGGGACAGGGTATTACGAGCAGTACTTC
size: .
J: TRBJ2-7
D: TRBD1
V: TRBV28

CDR3: CAWSWREGYEQYF
DNA: TGTGCCTGGAGTTGGCGGGAGGGCTACGAGCAGTACTTC
size: .
J: TRBJ2-7
D: TRBD2
V: TRBV30

CDR3: CASSENFQGIGGYTF
DNA: TGCGCCAGCAGTGAGAATTTCCAGGGAATTGGTGGCTACACCTTC
size: once
J: TRBJ1-2
D: .
V: TRBV10-1

CDR3: CASSLGLAGDNEQFF
DNA: TGTGCCAGCAGCCTGGGACTAGCGGGGGACAATGAGCAGTTCTTC
size: .
J: TRBJ2-1
D: TRBD2
V: TRBV5-8

CDR3: CASSKYRGSGNTIYF
DNA: TGTGCCAGCAGTAAGTACAGGGGCTCTGGAAACACCATATATTTT
size: .
J: TRBJ1-3
D: TRBD1
V: TRBV27

CDR3: CASRASNTGELFF
DNA: TGTGCCAGCCGGGCCTCGAACACCGGGGAGCTGTTTTTT
size: .
J: TRBJ2-2
D: .
V: TRBV6-4

CDR3: CASSSPRERGQPQHF
DNA: TGTGCCAGCAGTTCCCCCAGGGAAAGGGGTCAGCCCCAGCATTTT
size: .
J: TRBJ1-5
D: .
V: TRBV7-9

CDR3: CASSPMTGKETQYF
DNA: TGTGCCAGCAGCCCTATGACAGGGAAAGAGACCCAGTACTTC
size: .
J: TRBJ2-5
D: TRBD1
V: TRBV5-5

CDR3: CASSELGTYEQYF
DNA: TGCGCCAGCAGTGAGCTGGGGACCTACGAGCAGTACTTC
size: .
J: TRBJ2-7
D: .
V: TRBV10-2

CDR3: CAWRVEFF
DNA: TGTGCCTGGAGGGTAGAGTTCTTC
size: .
J: TRBJ2-1
D: .
V: TRBV30

CDR3: CASRAEGHEQYF
DNA: TGTGCCAGCAGAGCCGAGGGCCACGAGCAGTACTTC
size: .
J: TRBJ2-7
D: .
V: TRBV7-9

CDR3: CASADTGELFF
DNA: TGTGCCAGCGCGGACACCGGGGAGCTGTTTTTT
size: .
J: TRBJ2-2
D: .
V: TRBV7-6

CDR3: CASTASGANVLTF
DNA: TGTGCCAGCACGGCCTCTGGGGCCAACGTCCTGACTTTC
size: few
J: TRBJ2-6
D: .
V: TRBV27

CDR3: CASSYRYEQYF
DNA: TGTGCCAGCAGTTACCGCTACGAGCAGTACTTC
size: once
J: TRBJ2-7
D: .
V: TRBV6-5

CDR3: CASSTIIGTSGSLAAYEQYF
DNA: TGTGCCAGCAGTACAATTATTGGGACTAGCGGGAGCCTTGCCGCCTACGAGCAGTACTTC
size: .
J: TRBJ2-7
D: TRBD2
V: TRBV27

CDR3: CATGGGGTYEQYF
DNA: TGTGCCACCGGGGGTGGGGGTACCTACGAGCAGTACTTC
size: .
J: TRBJ2-7
D: .
V: TRBV27

CDR3: CASSPGLANYEQYF
DNA: TGCGCCAGCAGCCCGGGACTAGCAAACTACGAGCAGTACTTC
size: .
J: TRBJ2-7
D: TRBD2
V: TRBV4-1

CDR3: CASSLPPPNTGVDEQFF
DNA: TGTGCCAGCAGTTTACCCCCCCCAAACACAGGGGTGGATGAGCAGTTCTTC
size: .
J: TRBJ2-1
D: TRBD1
V: TRBV28

CDR3: CSVEEGLDEGGKLFF
DNA: TGCAGCGTTGAAGAAGGGCTCGACGAGGGGGGAAAACTGTTTTTT
size: .
J: TRBJ1-4
D: .
V: TRBV29-1

CDR3: CASSGRANEQFF
DNA: TGTGCCAGCAGCGGGAGGGCCAATGAGCAGTTCTTC
size: once
J: TRBJ2-1
D: .
V: TRBV9

CDR3: CASSLQGASYGYTF
DNA: TGTGCCAGCAGTTTACAGGGGGCGAGTTATGGCTACACCTTC
size: .
J: TRBJ1-2
D: TRBD1
V: TRBV27

CDR3: CASSSTGTGAHEQYF
DNA: TGTGCCAGCAGCTCAACCGGGACAGGGGCCCACGAGCAGTACTTC
size: .
J: TRBJ2-7
D: TRBD1
V: TRBV5-8

CDR3: CSVDGATYNEQFF
DNA: TGCAGCGTTGATGGGGCGACCTACAATGAGCAGTTCTTC
size: once
J: TRBJ2-1
D: .
V: TRBV29-1

CDR3: CASTHSHGTNTGELFF
DNA: TGCGCCAGCACCCACAGCCATGGCACGAACACCGGGGAGCTGTTTTTT
size: .
J: TRBJ2-2
D: .
V: TRBV5-1

CDR3: CASSQDSGGLDYGYTF
DNA: TGCGCCAGCAGCCAAGATTCTGGGGGGCTTGACTATGGCTACACCTTC
size: .
J: TRBJ1-2
D: .
V: TRBV4-3

CDR3: CAWQGVADTGELFF
DNA: TGTGCCTGGCAAGGGGTAGCGGACACCGGGGAGCTGTTTTTT
size: .
J: TRBJ2-2
D: .
V: TRBV30